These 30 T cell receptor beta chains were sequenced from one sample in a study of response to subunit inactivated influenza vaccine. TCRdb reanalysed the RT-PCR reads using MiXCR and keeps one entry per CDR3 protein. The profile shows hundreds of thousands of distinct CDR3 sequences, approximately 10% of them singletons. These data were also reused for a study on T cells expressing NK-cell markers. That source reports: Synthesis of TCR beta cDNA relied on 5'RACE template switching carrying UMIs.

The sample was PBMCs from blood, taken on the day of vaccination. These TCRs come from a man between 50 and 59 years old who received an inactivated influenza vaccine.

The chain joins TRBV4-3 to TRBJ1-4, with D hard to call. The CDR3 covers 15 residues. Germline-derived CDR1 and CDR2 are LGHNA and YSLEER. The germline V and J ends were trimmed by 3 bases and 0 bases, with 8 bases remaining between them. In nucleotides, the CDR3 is TGCGCCAGCAGCCAGTCGCACGCAACTAATGAAAAACTGTTTTTT. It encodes CASSQSHATNEKLFF.

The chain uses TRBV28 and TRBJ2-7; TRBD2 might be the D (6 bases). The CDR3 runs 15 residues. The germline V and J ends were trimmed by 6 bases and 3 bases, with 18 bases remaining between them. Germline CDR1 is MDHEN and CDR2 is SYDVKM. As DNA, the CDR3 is TGTGCCAGCAGGAACGAGCTAGCGCCCAGCTACGAGCAGTACTTC. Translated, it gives CASRNELAPSYEQYF.

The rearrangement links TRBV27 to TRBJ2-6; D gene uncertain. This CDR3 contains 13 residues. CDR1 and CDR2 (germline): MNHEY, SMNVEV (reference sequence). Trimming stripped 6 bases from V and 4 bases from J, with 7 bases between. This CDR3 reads CASSQLGANVLTF. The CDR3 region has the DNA TGTGCCAGCAGCCAACTCGGGGCCAACGTCCTGACTTTC.

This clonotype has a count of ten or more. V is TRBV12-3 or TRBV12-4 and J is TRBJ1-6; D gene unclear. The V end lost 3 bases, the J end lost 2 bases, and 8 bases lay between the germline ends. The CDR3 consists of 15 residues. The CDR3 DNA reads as TGTGCCAGCAGTTTGAAAGGGCCCTATAATTCACCCCTCCACTTT. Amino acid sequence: CASSLKGPYNSPLHF.

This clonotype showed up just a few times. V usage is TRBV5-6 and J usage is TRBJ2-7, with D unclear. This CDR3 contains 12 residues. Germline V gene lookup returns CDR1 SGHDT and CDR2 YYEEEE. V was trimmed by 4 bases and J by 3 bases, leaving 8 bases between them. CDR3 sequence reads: CASSLYLYEQYF. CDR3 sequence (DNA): TGTGCCAGCAGCCTCTACCTCTACGAGCAGTACTTC. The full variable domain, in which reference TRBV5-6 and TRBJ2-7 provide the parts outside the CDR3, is DAGVTQSPTHLIKTRGQQVTLRCSPKSGHDTVSWYQQALGQGPQFIFQYYEEEERQRGNFPDRFSGHQFPNYSSELNVNALLLGDSALYLCASSLYLYEQYFGPGTRLTVT.

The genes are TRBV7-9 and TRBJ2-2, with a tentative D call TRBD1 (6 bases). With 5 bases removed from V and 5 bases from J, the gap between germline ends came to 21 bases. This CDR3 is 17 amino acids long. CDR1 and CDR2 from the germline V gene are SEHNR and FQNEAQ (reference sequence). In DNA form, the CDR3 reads TGTGCCAGCAGCCCACGTTTGGTGGGGGCGCGTACCGGGGAGCTGTTTTTT. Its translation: CASSPRLVGARTGELFF. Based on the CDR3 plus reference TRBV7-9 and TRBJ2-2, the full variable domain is DTGVSQNPRHKITKRGQNVTFRCDPISEHNRLYWYRQTLGQGPEFLTYFQNEAQLEKSRLLSDRFSAERPKGSFSTLEIQRTEQGDSAMYLCASSPRLVGARTGELFFGEGSRLTVL.

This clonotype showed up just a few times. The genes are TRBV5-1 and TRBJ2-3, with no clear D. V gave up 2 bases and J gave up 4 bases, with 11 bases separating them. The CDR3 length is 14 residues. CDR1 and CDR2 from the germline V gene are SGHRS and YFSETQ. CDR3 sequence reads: CASSFLDGSDTQYF. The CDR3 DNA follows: TGCGCCAGCAGCTTCTTGGACGGATCAGATACGCAGTATTTT.

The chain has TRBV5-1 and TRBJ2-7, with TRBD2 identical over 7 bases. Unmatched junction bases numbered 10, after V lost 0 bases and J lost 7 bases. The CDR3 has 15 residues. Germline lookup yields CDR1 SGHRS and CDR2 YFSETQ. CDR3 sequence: CASSLEGLGREEQYF. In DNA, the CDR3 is TGCGCCAGCAGCTTGGAAGGCCTGGGGAGGGAAGAGCAGTACTTC.

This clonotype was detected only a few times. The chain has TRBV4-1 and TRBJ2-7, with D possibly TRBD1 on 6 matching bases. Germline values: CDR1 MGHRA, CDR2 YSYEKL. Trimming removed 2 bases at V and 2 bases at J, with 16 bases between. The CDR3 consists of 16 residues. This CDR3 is CASSQHPRGMTYEQYF. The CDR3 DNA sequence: TGCGCCAGCAGCCAACACCCAAGGGGGATGACCTACGAGCAGTACTTC.

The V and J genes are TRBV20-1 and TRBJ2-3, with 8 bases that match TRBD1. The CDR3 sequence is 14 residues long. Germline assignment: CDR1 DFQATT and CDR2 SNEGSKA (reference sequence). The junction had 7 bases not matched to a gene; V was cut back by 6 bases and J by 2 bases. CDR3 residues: CSADGQGITDTQYF. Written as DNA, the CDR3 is TGCAGTGCCGATGGACAGGGCATCACAGATACGCAGTATTTT.

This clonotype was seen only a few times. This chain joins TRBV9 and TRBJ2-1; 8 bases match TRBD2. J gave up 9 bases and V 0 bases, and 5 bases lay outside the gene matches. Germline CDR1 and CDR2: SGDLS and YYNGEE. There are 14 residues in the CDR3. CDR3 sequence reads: CASSVVAAGVEQFF. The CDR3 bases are TGTGCCAGCAGCGTAGTCGCAGCGGGGGTTGAGCAGTTCTTC.

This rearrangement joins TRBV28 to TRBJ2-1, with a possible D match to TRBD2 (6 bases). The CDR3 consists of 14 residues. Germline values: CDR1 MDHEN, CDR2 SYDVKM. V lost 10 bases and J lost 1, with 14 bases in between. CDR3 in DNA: TGTGCCACCACGACTAGAGAGTCCTACAATGAGCAGTTCTTC. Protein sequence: CATTTRESYNEQFF.

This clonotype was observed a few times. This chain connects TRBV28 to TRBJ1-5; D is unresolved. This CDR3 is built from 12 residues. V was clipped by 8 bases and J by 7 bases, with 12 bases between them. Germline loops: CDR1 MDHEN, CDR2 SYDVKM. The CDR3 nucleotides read TGTGCCAGCGCGGTCGGAGGGCAGCCCCAGCATTTT. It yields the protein CASAVGGQPQHF.

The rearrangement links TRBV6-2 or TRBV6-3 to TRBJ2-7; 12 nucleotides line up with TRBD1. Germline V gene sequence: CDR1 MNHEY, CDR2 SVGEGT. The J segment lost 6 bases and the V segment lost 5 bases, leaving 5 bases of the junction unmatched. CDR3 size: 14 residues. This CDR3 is CASSNGTGGREQYF. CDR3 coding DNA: TGTGCCAGCAGTAACGGGACAGGGGGCCGCGAGCAGTACTTC.

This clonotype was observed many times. CDR3 residues: CASSQGPRQGGHF. CDR3 sequence (DNA): TGCGCCAGCAGCCAGGGTCCTCGACAGGGGGGCCACTTT. The chain links TRBV4-3 to TRBJ1-6; 9 nucleotides align to TRBD1. CDR1 is LGHNA and CDR2 is YSLEER in the germline V gene. This CDR3 region has 13 residues. The V and J ends lost 3 bases and 18 bases, in that order; junction bases with no gene match: 9.

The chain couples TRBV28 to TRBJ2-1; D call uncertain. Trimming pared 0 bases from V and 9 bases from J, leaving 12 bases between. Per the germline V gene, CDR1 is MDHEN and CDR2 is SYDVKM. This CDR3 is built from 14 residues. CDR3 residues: CASSLWSDRPEQFF. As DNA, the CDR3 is TGTGCCAGCAGTTTATGGTCTGACCGACCTGAGCAGTTCTTC.

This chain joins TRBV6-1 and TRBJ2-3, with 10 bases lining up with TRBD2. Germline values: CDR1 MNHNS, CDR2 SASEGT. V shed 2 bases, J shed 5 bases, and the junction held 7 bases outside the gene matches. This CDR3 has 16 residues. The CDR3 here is CASSELASGSRDTQYF. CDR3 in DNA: TGTGCCAGCAGTGAATTAGCTAGCGGGAGTCGAGATACGCAGTATTTT.

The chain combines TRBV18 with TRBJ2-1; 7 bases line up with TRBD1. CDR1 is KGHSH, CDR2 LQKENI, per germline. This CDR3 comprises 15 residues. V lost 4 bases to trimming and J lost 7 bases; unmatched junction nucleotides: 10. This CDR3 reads CASSRPGQQRNEQFF. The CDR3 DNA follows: TGTGCCAGCTCACGACCGGGACAGCAGAGGAATGAGCAGTTCTTC.

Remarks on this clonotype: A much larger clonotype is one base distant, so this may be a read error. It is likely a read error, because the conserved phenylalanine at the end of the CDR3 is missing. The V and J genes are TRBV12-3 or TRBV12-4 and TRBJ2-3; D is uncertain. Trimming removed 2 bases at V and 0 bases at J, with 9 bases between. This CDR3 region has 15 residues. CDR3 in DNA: TGTGCCAGCAGTTTATACACCTCTAGCACAGATACGCAGTATCTT. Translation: CASSLYTSSTDTQYL.

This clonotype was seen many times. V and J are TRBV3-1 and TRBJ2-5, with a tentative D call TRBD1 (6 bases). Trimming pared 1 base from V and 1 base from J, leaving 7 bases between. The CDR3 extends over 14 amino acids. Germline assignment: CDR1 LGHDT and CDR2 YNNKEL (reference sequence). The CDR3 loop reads CASSQGQAQETQYF. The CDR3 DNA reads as TGTGCCAGCAGCCAAGGACAGGCCCAAGAGACCCAGTACTTC.

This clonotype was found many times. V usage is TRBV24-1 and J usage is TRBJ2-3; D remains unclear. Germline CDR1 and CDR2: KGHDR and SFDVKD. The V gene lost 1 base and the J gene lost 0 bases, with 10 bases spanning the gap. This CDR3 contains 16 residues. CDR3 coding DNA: TGTGCCACCAGTGATTTTAGATCACTCAGCACAGATACGCAGTATTTT. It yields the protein CATSDFRSLSTDTQYF.

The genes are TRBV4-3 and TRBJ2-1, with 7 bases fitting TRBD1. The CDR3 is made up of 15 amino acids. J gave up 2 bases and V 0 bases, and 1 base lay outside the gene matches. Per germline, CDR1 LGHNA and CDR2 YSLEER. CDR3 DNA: TGCGCCAGCAGCCAAGAAGGGACAGCCTACAATGAGCAGTTCTTC. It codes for CASSQEGTAYNEQFF.

The chain's CDR3 is CASSNSLAGDEQFF. The DNA of the CDR3 is TGTGCCAGCAGTAACAGCCTAGCGGGAGACGAGCAGTTCTTC. The V call is TRBV6-5, the J call TRBJ2-1, with TRBD2 identical over 10 bases. The CDR3 length is 14 residues. Trimming removed 5 bases from V and 10 bases from J; junction bases left unmatched: 8. CDR1 and CDR2 from the germline V gene are MNHEY and SVGAGI.

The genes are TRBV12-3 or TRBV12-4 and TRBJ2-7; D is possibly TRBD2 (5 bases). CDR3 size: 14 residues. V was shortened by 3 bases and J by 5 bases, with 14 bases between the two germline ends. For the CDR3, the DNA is TGTGCCAGCAGTTTGGTGGGTTTGAGGGACGAGCAGTACTTC. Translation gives CASSLVGLRDEQYF.

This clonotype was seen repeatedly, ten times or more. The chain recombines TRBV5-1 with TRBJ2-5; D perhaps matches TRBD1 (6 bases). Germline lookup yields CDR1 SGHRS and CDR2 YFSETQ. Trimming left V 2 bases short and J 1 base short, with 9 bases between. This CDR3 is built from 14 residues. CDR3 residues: CASSLQGFQETQYF. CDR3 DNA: TGCGCCAGCAGCTTACAGGGTTTCCAAGAGACCCAGTACTTC.

CDR3 sequence (DNA): TGTGCCATCAAGGCTAGCGGGGGGGCTAGTACGCAGTATTTT. Its translation: CAIKASGGASTQYF. The chain couples TRBV10-3 to TRBJ2-3, with 12 bases aligning to TRBD2. The CDR3 length is 14 residues. Trimming removed 7 bases from V and 8 bases from J; junction bases left unmatched: 7. Per germline, CDR1 ENHRY and CDR2 SYGVKD.

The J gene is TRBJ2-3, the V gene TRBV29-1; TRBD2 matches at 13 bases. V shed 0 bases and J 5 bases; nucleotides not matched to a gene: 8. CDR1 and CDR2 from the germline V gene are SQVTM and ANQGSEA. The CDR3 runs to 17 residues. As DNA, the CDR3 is TGCAGCGTTGAAGACCCTGGACTAGCGGGAGCGGTAGATACGCAGTATTTT. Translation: CSVEDPGLAGAVDTQYF.

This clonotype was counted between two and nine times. The CDR3 region is CASAERQGHEQYF. As DNA, the CDR3 is TGCGCCAGCGCCGAGAGGCAGGGCCACGAGCAGTACTTC. This chain uses TRBV5-1 with TRBJ2-7; the D gene is possibly TRBD1 (5 bases). The germline gives CDR1 SGHRS, CDR2 YFSETQ. Between the trimmed V and J ends, which lost 7 bases and 5 bases, there was a span of 16 bases. This CDR3 is built from 13 residues.

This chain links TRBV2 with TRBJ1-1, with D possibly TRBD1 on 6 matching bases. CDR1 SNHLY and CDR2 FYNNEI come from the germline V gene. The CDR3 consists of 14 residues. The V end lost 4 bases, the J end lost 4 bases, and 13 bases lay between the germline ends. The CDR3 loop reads CASSVGGPITEAFF. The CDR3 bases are TGTGCCAGCAGTGTGGGGGGGCCGATCACTGAAGCTTTCTTT.

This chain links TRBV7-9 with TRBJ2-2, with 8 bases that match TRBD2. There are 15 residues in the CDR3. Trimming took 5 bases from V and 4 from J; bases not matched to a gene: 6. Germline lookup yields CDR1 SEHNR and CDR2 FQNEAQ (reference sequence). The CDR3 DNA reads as TGTGCCAGCAGCACCAAGCGGGAGCCCACCGGGGAGCTGTTTTTT. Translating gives CASSTKREPTGELFF.